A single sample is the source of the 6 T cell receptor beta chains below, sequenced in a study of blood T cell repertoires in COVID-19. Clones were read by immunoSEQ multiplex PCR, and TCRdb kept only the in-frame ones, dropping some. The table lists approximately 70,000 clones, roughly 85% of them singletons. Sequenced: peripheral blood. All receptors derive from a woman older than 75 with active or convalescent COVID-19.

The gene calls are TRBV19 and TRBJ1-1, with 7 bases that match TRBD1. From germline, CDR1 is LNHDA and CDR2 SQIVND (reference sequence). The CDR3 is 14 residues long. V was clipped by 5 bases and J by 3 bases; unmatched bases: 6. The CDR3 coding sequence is TGTGCCAGTAGTGACAGGGCCGGGGACACTGAAGCTTTCTTT. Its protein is CASSDRAGDTEAFF.

The CDR3 region has the DNA TGCAGCGTCCCGGGACAGGGTGCTGAAGCTTTCTTT. Protein sequence: CSVPGQGAEAFF. The chain uses TRBV29-1 and TRBJ1-1, with 9 bases identical to TRBD1. The CDR3 runs to 12 residues. J lost 6 bases, V lost 6 bases, and 5 bases had no gene match. Germline V CDR1 and CDR2: SQVTM, ANQGSEA.

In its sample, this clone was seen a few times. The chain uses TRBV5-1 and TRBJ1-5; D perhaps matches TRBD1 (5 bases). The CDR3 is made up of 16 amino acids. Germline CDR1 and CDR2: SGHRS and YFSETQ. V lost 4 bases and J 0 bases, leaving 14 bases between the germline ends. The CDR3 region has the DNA TGCGCCAGCAGCACTGGACACGGAGATAGCAATCAGCCCCAGCATTTT. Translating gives CASSTGHGDSNQPQHF.

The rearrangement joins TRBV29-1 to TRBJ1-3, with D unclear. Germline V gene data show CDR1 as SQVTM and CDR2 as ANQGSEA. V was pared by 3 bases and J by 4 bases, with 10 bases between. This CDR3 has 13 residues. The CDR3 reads CSVEASQGNTIYF. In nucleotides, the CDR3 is TGCAGCGTTGAGGCTTCTCAGGGAAACACCATATATTTT.

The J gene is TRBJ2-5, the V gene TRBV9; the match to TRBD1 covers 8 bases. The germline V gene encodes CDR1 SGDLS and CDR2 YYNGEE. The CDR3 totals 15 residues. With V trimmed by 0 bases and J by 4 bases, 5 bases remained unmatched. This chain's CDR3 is CASSVDWTGSETQYF. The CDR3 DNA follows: TGTGCCAGCAGCGTAGATTGGACAGGGTCAGAGACCCAGTACTTC.

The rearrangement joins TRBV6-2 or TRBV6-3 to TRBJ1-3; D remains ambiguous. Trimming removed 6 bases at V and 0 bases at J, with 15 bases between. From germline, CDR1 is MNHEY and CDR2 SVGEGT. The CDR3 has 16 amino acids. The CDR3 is CASSPDFGGSGNTIYF. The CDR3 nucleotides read TGTGCCAGCAGCCCTGACTTCGGCGGCTCTGGAAACACCATATATTTT.